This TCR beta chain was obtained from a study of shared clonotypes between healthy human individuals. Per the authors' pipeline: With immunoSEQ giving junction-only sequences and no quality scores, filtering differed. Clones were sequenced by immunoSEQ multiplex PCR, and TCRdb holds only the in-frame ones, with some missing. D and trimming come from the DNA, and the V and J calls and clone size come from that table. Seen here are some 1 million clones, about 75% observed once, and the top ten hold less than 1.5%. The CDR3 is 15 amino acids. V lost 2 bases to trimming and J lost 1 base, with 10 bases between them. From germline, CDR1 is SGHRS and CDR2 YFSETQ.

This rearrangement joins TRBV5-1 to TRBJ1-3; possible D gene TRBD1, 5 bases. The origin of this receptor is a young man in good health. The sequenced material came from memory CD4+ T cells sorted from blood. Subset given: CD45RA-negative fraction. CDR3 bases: TGCGCCAGCAGCTTTGCAGGGAGATCTGGAAACACCATATATTTT. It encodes CASSFAGRSGNTIYF.